This TCR beta chain was identified in a study of blood T cell repertoires in COVID-19. Researchers sorted participants into cohorts using their self-reported clinical history. Recovered status in Cohort 3 required two negative PCRs, clearance, or symptom resolution. Profiled with immunoSEQ multiplex PCR; TCRdb holds only in-frame clones, not every one. The data show a few hundred thousand clones, with 65% to 85% seen just once and 3.4% held by the top ten. Germline V gene sequence: CDR1 KGHDR, CDR2 SFDVKD. CDR3 length: 17 amino acids. V was clipped by 3 bases and J by 6 bases; unmatched bases: 15. Material: PBMCs or T cells enriched from blood (not recorded which). The receptor was isolated from a man between 45 and 60 years old who had recovered from COVID-19. This chain links TRBV24-1 with TRBJ1-2; 7 bases fit TRBD1. The DNA of the CDR3 is TGTGCCACCAGTGATCTCTCGGGACAGCCGGTGAATGATGGCTACACCTTC. This translates into CATSDLSGQPVNDGYTF.